The present entry profiles one T cell receptor (beta chain) with its context. From germline, CDR1 is SGHAT and CDR2 FQNNGV. V lost 1 base to trimming and J lost 3 bases, with 13 bases between them. The CDR3 has 17 residues. The data stem from a study of blood T cell repertoires in COVID-19. The table came from immunoSEQ multiplex PCR; TCRdb's copy has only in-frame clones and leaves some out. The sample records approximately 50,000 clones, approximately 87% being singletons. The clonotype originates from a human donor in a cohort sampled during active COVID-19. Sample: peripheral blood. The chain links TRBV11-2 to TRBJ1-6; D is ambiguous. The CDR3 loop reads CASSLVGSLLYNSPLHF. CDR3 sequence (DNA): TGTGCCAGCAGCTTAGTAGGGAGCCTCCTCTATAATTCACCCCTCCACTTT.